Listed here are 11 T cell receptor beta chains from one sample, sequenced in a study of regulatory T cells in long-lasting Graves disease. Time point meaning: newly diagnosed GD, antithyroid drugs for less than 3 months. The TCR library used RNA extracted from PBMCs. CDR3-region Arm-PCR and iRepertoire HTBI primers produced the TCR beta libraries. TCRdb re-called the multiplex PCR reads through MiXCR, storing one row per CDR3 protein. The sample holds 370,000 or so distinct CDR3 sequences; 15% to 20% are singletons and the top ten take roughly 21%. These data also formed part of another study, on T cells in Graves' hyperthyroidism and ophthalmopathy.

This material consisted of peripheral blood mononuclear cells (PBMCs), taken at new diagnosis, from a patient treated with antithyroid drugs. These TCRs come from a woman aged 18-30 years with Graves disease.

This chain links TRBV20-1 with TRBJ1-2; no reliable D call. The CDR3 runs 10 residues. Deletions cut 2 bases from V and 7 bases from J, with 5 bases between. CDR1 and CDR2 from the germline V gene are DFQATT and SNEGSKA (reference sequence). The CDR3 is CSARQSGYTF. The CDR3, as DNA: TGCAGTGCTAGACAGAGTGGCTACACCTTC.

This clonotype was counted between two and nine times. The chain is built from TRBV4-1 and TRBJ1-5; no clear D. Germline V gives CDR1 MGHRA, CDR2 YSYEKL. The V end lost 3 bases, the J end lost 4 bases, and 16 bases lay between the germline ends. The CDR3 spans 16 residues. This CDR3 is CASSQRAPAGNQPQHF. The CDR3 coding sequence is TGCGCCAGCAGCCAGAGGGCCCCAGCGGGTAATCAGCCCCAGCATTTT.

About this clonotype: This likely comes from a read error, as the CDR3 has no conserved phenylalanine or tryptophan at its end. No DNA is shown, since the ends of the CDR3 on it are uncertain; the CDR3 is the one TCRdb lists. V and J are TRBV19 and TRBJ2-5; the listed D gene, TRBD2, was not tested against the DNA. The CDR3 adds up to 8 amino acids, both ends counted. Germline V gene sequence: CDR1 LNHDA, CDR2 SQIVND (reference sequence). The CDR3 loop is CASGRLAG.

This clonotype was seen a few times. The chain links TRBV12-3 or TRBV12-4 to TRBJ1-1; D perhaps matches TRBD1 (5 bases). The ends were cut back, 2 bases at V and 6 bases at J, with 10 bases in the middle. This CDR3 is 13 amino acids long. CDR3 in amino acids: CASSLQGAAEAFF. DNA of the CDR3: TGTGCCAGCAGTTTACAGGGCGCCGCTGAAGCTTTCTTT.

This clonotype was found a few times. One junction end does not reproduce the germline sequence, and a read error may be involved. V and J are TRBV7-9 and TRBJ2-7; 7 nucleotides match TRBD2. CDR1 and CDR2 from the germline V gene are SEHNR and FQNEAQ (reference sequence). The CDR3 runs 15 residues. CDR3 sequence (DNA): TGTACCAGCAGCTTCCCGTCGGGGGGAACCTACGAGCAGTACTTC. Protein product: CTSSFPSGGTYEQYF.

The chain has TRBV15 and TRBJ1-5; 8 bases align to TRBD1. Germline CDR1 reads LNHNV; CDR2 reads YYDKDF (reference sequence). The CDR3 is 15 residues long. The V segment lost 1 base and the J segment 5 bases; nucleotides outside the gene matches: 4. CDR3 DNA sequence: TGTGCCACCAGCAGAGGGGCGACAGGGGATCAGCCCCAGCATTTT. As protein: CATSRGATGDQPQHF.

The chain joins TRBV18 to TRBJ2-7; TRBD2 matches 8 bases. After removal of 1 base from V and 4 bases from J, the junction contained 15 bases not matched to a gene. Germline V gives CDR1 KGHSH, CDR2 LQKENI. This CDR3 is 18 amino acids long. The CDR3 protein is CASSPLAPSGSTGYEQYF. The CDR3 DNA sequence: TGTGCCAGCTCACCACTGGCGCCTAGCGGGTCGACGGGGTACGAGCAGTACTTC.

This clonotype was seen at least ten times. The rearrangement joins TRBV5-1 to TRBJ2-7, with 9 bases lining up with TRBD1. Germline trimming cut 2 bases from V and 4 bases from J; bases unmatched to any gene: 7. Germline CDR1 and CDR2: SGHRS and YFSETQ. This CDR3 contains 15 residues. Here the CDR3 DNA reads TGCGCCAGCAGCTTTTACGGGACAGGGCCGTACGAGCAGTACTTC. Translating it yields CASSFYGTGPYEQYF.

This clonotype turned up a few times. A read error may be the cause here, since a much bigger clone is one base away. Here the CDR3 reads CASSEEFAVRNNGQFF. CDR3 sequence (DNA): TGTGCCAGCAGTGAAGAGTTTGCGGTACGTAACAATGGGCAGTTCTTC. The rearrangement joins TRBV2 to TRBJ2-1; unclear D gene. CDR1 and CDR2 from the germline V gene are SNHLY and FYNNEI. This CDR3 region has 16 residues.

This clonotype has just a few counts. CDR3 sequence (DNA): TGTGCCAGCAGCTTGTCCAGCGGGGGCTCCAGCAAGACCCAGTACTTC. This codes for CASSLSSGGSSKTQYF. The chain carries TRBV5-4 and TRBJ2-5; TRBD2 matches at 8 bases. V was clipped by 1 base and J by 6 bases; unmatched bases: 11. The CDR3 is 16 amino acids. Germline V lookup: CDR1 SGHNT, CDR2 YYREEE (reference sequence). The full variable domain, completed using reference TRBV5-4 and TRBJ2-5, is ETGVTQSPTHLIKTRGQQVTLRCSSQSGHNTVSWYQQALGQGPQFIFQYYREEENGRGNFPPRFSGLQFPNYSSELNVNALELDDSALYLCASSLSSGGSSKTQYFGPGTRLLVL.

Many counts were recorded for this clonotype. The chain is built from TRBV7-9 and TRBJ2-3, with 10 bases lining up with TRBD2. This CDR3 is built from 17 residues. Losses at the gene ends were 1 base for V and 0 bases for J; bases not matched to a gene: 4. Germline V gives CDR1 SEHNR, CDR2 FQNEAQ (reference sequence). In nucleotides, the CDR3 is TGTGCCAGCAGCTTAGGGGGACTAGCGTCGAGCACAGATACGCAGTATTTT. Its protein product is CASSLGGLASSTDTQYF.